A single count supports the clone carrying this TCR beta chain. Its matching antigen is unknown. Over chemoradiotherapy, repertoires were sampled more than once. This record belongs to a study of chemoradiotherapy in HPV16-positive cancers. Study summary: A couple of HPV16-positive patients' cells yielded candidate HPV-specific clones and common motifs. Study results and limitations: HPV-specific T cells were functionally defined from only a couple of HPV16-positive patients.

Germline CDR1 reads SQVTM; CDR2 reads ANQGSEA. The ends were cut back, 7 bases at V and 3 bases at J, with 7 bases in the middle. CDR3 length equals 11 residues. Generated by immunoSEQ multiplex PCR, the TCRdb table keeps only in-frame clones and is missing some. The table includes roughly 24,000 clones, 80% to 95% detected once. The sequence was collected from a human donor with HPV-associated anogenital cancer. The sequenced sample was blood, obtained from a patient who underwent chemoradiotherapy. The J gene is TRBJ2-1, the V gene TRBV29-1; D ambiguous. CDR3: CSAANYNEQFF. CDR3 nucleotides: TGCAGCGCGGCTAACTACAATGAGCAGTTCTTC.